The text below deals with one T cell receptor beta chain. The data belong to a study of blood T cell repertoires in COVID-19. The wider study: Acute-phase and convalescent COVID-19 samples originated in the United States, Italy and Spain.

TCRdb keeps only in-frame clones here, not all; method: immunoSEQ multiplex PCR. The sample lists 150,000 or so clones, about nine tenths occurring once. Recruits, aged roughly 18 to 89 years, lived in 24 US areas. Two negative PCRs, clearance, or symptom resolution characterized the recovered Cohort 3 donors. Sequencing was carried out using PBMCs or T cells enriched from blood (not recorded which). The sequence was collected from a middle-aged man who had recovered from COVID-19.

This CDR3 is CASSDTGVHTEAFF. CDR3 sequence (DNA): TGTGCCAGCAGCGATACAGGAGTTCACACTGAAGCTTTCTTT. This chain joins TRBV5-5 and TRBJ1-1, with TRBD1 as a possible D gene (5 bases). Germline V lookup: CDR1 SGHKS, CDR2 YYEKEE (reference sequence). This CDR3 region has 14 residues. Between the trimmed V and J ends, which lost 4 bases and 3 bases, there was a span of 13 bases. Full variable domain (outside the CDR3, taken from reference TRBV5-5 and TRBJ1-1): DAGVTQSPTHLIKTRGQQVTLRCSPISGHKSVSWYQQVLGQGPQFIFQYYEKEERGRGNFPDRFSARQFPNYSSELNVNALLLGDSALYLCASSDTGVHTEAFFGQGTRLTVV.